Described below is a single T cell receptor (beta chain) sequence and its context. Its antigen is not identified. Profiled with immunoSEQ multiplex PCR; TCRdb holds only in-frame clones, not every one. Among about 48,000 clones listed, around 85% were seen once. V lost 4 bases and J 3 bases, leaving 9 bases between the germline ends. Germline CDR1 reads SQVTM; CDR2 reads ANQGSEA. The CDR3 has 12 residues. This record comes from a study of a mutant IDH1 vaccine in newly diagnosed glioma. Study as a whole: Vaccines began 4-6 weeks after radiotherapy alone, or with temozolomide cycles. The earlier regimen, radiotherapy, temozolomide, or both, was most often both. Study results and caveats: It seemed that pseudoprogression was not linked to changes in the top peripheral T cell clonotypes.

Noted time point: week 35, safety follow-up. Topical imiquimod was applied with each vaccine dose, which held 300 ug of mutant IDH1 20-mer peptide. Every donor had a new WHO grade 3 or 4 astrocytoma that was IDH1-mutant, with loss of nuclear ATRX. The sequencing used PBMCs, collected from a glioma patient whose treatment included an IDH1 peptide vaccine. The chain recombines TRBV29-1 with TRBJ1-1; D may be TRBD1 (6 bases). The sequence came from a middle-aged man with glioma. The CDR3 loop is CSVVEGDTEAFF. DNA of the CDR3: TGCAGCGTTGTTGAGGGGGACACTGAAGCTTTCTTT.